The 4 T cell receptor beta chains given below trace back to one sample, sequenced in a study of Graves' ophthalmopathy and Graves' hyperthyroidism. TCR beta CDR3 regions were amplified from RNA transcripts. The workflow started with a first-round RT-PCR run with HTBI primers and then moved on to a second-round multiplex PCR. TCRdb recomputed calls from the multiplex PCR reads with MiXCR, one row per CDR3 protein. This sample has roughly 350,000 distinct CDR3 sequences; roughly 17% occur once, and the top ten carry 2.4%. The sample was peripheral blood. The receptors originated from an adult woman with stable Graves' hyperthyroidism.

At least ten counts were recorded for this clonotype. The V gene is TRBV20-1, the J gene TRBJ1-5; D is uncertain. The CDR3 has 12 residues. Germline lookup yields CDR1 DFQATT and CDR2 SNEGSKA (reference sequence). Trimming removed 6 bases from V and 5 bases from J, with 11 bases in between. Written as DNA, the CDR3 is TGCAGTGCCAGTCCCGGGGATCAGCCCCAGCATTTT. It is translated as CSASPGDQPQHF.

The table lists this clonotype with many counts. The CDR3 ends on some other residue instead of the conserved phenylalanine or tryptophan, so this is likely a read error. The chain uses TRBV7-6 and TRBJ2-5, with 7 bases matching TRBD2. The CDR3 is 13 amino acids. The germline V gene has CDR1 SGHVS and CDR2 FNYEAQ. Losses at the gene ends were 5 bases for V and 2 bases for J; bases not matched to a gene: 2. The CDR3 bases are TGTGCCAGCAGCCAACTAGCGCAAGAGACCCAGTACCTC. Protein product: CASSQLAQETQYL.

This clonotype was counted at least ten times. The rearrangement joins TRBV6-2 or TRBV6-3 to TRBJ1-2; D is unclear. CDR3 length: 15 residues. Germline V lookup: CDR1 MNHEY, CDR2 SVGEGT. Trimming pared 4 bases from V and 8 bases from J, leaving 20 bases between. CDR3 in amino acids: CASSLGPTFGLGYTF. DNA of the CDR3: TGTGCCAGCAGTTTGGGCCCAACCTTTGGGCTGGGCTACACCTTC.

In nucleotides, the CDR3 is TGTGCCAGCAGTGACTCGACCGTTACTGGGGAGCTGTTTTTT. Its translation is CASSDSTVTGELFF. This rearrangement joins TRBV6-4 to TRBJ2-2; unclear D gene. Trimming stripped 0 bases from V and 8 bases from J, with 10 bases between. The CDR3 extends over 14 amino acids. Germline CDR1 reads MRHNA; CDR2 reads SNTAGT.